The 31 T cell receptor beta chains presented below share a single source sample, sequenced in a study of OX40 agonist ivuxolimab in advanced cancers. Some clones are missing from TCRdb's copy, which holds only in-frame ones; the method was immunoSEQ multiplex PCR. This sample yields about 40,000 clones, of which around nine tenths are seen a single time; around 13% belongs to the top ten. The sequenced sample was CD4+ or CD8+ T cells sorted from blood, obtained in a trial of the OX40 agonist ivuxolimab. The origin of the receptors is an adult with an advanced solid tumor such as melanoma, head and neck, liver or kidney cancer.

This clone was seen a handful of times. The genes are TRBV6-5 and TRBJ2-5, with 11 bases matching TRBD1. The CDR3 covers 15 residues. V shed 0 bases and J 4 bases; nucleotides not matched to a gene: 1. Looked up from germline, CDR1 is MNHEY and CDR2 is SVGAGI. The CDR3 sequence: CASSYSGTGGETQYF. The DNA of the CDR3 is TGTGCCAGCAGTTACTCCGGGACAGGGGGAGAGACCCAGTACTTC.

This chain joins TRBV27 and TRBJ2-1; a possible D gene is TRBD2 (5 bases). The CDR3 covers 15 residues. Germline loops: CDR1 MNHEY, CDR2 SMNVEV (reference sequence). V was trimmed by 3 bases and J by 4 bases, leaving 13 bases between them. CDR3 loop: CASSFGPRRYNEQFF. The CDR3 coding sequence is TGTGCCAGCAGTTTCGGGCCCCGGAGGTACAATGAGCAGTTCTTC.

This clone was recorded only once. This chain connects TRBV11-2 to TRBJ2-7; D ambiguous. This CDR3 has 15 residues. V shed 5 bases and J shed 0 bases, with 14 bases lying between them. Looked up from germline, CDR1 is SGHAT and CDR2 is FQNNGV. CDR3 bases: TGTGCCAGCAGCCAAGAGGTAGGCAGCTCCTACGAGCAGTACTTC. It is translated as CASSQEVGSSYEQYF.

CDR3 sequence (DNA): TGTGCCAGCAGCCCCTCGAGGGCGGGAGTCTACGAGCAGTACTTC. This gives the protein CASSPSRAGVYEQYF. The J gene is TRBJ2-7, the V gene TRBV11-3; TRBD2 agrees at 7 bases. The V segment lost 5 bases and the J segment 3 bases; nucleotides outside the gene matches: 10. This CDR3 spans 15 amino acids. Per germline, CDR1 SGHNT and CDR2 YENEEA.

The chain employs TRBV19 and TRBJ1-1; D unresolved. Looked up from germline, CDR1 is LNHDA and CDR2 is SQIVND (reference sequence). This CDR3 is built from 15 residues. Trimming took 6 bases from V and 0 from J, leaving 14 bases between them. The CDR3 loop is CASSTLRVLNTEAFF. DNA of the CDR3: TGTGCCAGTAGCACCCTCCGGGTCTTGAACACTGAAGCTTTCTTT.

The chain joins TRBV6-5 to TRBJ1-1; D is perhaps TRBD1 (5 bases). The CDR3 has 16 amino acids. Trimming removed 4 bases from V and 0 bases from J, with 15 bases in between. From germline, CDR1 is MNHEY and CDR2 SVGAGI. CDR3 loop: CASSSGYGWMNTEAFF. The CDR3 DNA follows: TGTGCCAGCAGTTCAGGGTATGGATGGATGAACACTGAAGCTTTCTTT.

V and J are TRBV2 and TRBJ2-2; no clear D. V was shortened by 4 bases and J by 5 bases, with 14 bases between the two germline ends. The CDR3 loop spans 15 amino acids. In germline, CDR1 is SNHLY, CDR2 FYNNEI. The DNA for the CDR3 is TGTGCCAGCAGTGCGAAGGGTGAAAGGACCGGGGAGCTGTTTTTT. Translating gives CASSAKGERTGELFF.

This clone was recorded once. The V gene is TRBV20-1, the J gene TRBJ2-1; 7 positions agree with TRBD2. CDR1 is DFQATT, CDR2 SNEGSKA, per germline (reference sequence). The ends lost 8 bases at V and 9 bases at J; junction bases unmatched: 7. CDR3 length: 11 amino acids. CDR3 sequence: CSKRLASEQFF. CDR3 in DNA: TGCAGTAAGAGACTAGCTAGTGAGCAGTTCTTC.

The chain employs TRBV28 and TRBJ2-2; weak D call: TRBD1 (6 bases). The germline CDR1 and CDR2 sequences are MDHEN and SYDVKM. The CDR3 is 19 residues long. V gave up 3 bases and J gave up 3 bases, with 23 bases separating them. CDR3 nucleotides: TGTGCCAGCAGTTTCCCCCCGTATACAGGGTTGGTGGACACCGGGGAGCTGTTTTTT. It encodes CASSFPPYTGLVDTGELFF.

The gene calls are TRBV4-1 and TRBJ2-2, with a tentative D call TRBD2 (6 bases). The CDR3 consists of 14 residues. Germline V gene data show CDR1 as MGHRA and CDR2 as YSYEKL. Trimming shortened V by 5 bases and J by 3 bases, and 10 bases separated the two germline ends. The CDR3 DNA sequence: TGCGCCAGCAGCTTTTGGGGGGACACCGGGGAGCTGTTTTTT. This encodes CASSFWGDTGELFF.

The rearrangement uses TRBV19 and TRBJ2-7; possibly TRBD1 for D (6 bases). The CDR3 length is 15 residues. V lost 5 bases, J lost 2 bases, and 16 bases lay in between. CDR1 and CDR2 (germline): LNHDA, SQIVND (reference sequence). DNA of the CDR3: TGTGCCAGTAGTTCCGACCCAGGACAGACCTACGAGCAGTACTTC. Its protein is CASSSDPGQTYEQYF.

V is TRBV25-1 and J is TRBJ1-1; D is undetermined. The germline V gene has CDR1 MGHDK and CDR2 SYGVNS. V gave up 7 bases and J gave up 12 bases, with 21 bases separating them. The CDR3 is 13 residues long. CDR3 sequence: CASTPVDTSPTFF. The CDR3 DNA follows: TGTGCCAGCACCCCAGTTGACACTAGCCCCACTTTCTTT.

In DNA, the CDR3 is TGCAGCGTGGGGGACAAGGTTAATCAGCCCCAGCATTTT. Its translation: CSVGDKVNQPQHF. V usage is TRBV29-1 and J usage is TRBJ1-5; tentatively, D is TRBD1 (6 bases). V lost 6 bases to trimming and J lost 4 bases, with 13 bases between them. The CDR3 spans 13 residues. Germline-derived CDR1 and CDR2 are SQVTM and ANQGSEA.

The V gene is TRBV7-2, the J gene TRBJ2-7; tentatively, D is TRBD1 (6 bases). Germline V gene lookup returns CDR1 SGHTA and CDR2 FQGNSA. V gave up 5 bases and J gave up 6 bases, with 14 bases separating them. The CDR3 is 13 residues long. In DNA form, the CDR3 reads TGTGCCAGCAGCCCCGGGACATCCCGCGAGCAGTACTTC. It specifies CASSPGTSREQYF.

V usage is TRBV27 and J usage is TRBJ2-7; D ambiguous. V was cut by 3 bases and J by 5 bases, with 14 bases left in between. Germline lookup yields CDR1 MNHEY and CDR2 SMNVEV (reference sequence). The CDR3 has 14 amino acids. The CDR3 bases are TGTGCCAGCAGTTTGCAGACCCCCGCCGACGAGCAGTACTTC. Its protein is CASSLQTPADEQYF.

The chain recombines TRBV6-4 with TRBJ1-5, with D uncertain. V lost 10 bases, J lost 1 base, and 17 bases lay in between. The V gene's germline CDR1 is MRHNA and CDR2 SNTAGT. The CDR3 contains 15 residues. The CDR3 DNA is TGTGCCAACACCCGGGCCAGCCGGAGCAATCAGCCCCAGCATTTT. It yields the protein CANTRASRSNQPQHF.

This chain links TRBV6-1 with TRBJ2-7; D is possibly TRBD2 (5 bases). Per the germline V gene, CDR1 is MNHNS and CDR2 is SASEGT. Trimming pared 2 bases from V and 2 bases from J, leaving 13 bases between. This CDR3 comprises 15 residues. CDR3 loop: CASSELALEAYEQYF. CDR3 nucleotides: TGTGCCAGCAGTGAATTGGCACTGGAGGCCTACGAGCAGTACTTC.

CDR3 sequence reads: CASSQGETVNEQFF. DNA of the CDR3: TGCGCCAGCAGCCAAGGGGAAACGGTTAATGAGCAGTTCTTC. The V call is TRBV4-1, the J call TRBJ2-1; no clear D. Germline-derived CDR1 and CDR2 are MGHRA and YSYEKL. V lost 1 base and J lost 7, with 11 bases in between. This CDR3 region has 14 residues.

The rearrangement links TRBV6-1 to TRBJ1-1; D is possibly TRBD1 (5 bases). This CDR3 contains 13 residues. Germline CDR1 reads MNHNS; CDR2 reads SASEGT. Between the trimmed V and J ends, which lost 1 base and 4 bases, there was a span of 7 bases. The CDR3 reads CASSEGGGTEAFF. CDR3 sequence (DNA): TGTGCCAGCAGTGAAGGGGGGGGCACTGAAGCTTTCTTT.

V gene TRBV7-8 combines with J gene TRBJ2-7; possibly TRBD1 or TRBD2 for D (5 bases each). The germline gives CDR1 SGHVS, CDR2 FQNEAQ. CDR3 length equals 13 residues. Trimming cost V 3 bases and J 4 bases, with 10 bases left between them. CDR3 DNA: TGTGCCAGCAGCTTGAGGGGTAGTTACGAGCAGTACTTC. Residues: CASSLRGSYEQYF.

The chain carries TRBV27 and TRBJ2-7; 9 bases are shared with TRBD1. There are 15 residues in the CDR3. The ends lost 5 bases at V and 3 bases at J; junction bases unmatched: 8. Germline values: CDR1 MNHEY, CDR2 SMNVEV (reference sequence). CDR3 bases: TGTGCCAGCAGTATCGCGGGACAGGGCAACTACGAGCAGTACTTC. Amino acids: CASSIAGQGNYEQYF.

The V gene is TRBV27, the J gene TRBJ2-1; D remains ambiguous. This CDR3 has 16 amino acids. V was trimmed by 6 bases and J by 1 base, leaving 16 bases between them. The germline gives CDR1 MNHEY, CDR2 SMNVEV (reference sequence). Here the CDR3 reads CASSYGSSRSYNEQFF. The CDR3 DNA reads TGTGCCAGCAGCTACGGTAGCAGCCGGTCCTACAATGAGCAGTTCTTC.

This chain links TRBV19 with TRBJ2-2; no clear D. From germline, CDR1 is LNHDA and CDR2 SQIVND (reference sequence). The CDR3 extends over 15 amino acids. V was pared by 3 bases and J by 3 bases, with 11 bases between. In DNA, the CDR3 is TGTGCCAGTAGTATGTACAGTACATACACCGGGGAGCTGTTTTTT. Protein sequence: CASSMYSTYTGELFF.

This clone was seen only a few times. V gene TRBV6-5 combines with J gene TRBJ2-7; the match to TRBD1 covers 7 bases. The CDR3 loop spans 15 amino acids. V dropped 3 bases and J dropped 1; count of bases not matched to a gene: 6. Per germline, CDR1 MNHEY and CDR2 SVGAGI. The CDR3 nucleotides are TGTGCCAGCAGTTATTTACAGGGGTTGTCCTACGAGCAGTACTTC. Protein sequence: CASSYLQGLSYEQYF.

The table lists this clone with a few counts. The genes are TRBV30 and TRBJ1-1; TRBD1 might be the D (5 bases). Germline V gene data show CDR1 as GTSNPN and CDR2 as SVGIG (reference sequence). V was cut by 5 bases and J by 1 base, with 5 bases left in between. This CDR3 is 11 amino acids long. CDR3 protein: CAWGGNTEAFF. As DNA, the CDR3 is TGTGCCTGGGGGGGGAACACTGAAGCTTTCTTT.

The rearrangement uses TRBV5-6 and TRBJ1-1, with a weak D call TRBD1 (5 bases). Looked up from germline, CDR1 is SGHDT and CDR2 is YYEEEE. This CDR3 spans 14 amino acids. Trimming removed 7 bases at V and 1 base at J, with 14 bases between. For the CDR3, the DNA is TGTGCCAGCCGGGCCACAGGTTCGAACACTGAAGCTTTCTTT. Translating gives CASRATGSNTEAFF.

The CDR3 bases are TGTGCCAGTAATACCGGGACTAGCGGGAGGGCCGGGGAGCTGTTTTTT. This sequence encodes CASNTGTSGRAGELFF. This chain connects TRBV27 to TRBJ2-2; 16 bases are a match to TRBD2. The CDR3 runs 16 residues. V was pared by 9 bases and J by 6 bases, with 7 bases of the junction left unmatched. Germline V gene sequence: CDR1 MNHEY, CDR2 SMNVEV (reference sequence).

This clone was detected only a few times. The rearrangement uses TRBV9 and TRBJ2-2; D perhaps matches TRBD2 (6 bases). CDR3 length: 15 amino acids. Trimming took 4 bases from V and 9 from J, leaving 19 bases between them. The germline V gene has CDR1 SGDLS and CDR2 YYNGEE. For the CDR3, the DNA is TGTGCCAGCAGCCTGAGGAGGGGACCATGGAGGGAGCTGTTTTTT. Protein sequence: CASSLRRGPWRELFF. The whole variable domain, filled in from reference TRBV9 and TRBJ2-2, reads DSGVTQTPKHLITATGQRVTLRCSPRSGDLSVYWYQQSLDQGLQFLIQYYNGEERAKGNILERFSAQQFPDLHSELNLSSLELGDSALYFCASSLRRGPWRELFFGEGSRLTVL.

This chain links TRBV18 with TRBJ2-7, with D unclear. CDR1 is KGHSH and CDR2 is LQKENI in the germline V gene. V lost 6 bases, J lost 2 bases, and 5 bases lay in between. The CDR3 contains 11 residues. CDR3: CASSLAYEQYF. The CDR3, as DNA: TGTGCCAGCTCGCTCGCCTACGAGCAGTACTTC.

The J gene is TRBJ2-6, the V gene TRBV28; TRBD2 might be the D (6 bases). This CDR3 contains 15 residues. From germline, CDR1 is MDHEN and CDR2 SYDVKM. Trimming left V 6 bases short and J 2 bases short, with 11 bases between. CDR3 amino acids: CASRDWGAGANVLTF. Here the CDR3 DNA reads TGTGCCAGCAGGGATTGGGGGGCTGGGGCCAACGTCCTGACTTTC.

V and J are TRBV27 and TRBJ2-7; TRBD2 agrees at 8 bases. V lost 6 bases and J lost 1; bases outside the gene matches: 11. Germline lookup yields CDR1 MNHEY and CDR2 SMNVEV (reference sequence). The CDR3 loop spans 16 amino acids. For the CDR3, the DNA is TGTGCCAGCAGCTTAGCGGGACCGGGCCGTTCCTACGAGCAGTACTTC. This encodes CASSLAGPGRSYEQYF.